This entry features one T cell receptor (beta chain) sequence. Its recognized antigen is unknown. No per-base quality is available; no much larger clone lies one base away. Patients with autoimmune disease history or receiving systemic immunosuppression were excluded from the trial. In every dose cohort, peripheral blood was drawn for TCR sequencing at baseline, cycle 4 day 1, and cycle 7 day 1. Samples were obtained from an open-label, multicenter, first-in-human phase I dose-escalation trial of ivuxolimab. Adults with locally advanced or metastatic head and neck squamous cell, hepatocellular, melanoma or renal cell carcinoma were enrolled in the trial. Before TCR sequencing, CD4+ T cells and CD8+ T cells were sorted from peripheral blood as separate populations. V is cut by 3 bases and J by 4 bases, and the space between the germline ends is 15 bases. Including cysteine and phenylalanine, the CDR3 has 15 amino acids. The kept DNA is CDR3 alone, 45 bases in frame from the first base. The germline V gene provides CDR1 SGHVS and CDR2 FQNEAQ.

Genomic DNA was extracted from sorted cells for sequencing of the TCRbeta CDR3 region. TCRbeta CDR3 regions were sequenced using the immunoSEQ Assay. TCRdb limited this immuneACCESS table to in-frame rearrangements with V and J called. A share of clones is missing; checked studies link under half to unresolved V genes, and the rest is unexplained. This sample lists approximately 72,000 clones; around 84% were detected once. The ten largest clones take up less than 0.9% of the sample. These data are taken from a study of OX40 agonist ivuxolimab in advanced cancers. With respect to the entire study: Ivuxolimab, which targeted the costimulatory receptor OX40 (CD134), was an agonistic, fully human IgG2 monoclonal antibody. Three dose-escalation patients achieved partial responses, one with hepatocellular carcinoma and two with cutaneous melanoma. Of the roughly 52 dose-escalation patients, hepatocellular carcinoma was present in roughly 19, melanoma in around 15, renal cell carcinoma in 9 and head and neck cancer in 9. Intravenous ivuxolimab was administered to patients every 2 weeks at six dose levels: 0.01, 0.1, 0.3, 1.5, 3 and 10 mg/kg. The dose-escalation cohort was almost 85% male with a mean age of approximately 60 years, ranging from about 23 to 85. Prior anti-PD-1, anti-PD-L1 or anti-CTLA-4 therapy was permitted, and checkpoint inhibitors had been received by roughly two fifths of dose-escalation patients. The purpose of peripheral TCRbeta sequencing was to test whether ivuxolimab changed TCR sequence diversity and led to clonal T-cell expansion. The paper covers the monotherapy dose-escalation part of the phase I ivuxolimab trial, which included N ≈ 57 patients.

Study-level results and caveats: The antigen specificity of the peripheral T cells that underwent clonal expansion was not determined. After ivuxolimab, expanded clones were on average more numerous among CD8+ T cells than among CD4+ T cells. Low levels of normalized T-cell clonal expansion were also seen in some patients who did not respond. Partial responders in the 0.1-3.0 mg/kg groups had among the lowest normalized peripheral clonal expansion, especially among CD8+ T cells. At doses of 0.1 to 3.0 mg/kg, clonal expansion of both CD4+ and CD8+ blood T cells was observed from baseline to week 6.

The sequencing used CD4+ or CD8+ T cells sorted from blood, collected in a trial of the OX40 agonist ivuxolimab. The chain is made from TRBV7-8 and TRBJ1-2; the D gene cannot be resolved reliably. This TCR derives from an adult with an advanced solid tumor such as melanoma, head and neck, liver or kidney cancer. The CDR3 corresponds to CASSFGRGLGYGYTF. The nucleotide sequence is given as TGTGCCAGCAGCTTCGGTCGGGGTCTGGGCTATGGCTACACCTTC.